These 13 T cell receptor beta chains share one sample of origin, sequenced in a study of cytotoxic CD8 clonotypes in ibrutinib-treated CLL. Here immunoSEQ multiplex PCR was the method, and the copy in TCRdb shows in-frame clones only, minus some. This table holds approximately 90,000 clones, about 74% found once. The starting material was PBMCs, obtained after 24 months of ibrutinib treatment. The receptors shown here come from a human donor with chronic lymphocytic leukemia.

The rearrangement links TRBV9 to TRBJ2-2; the D is unclear. With 0 bases removed from V and 6 bases from J, the gap between germline ends came to 15 bases. Germline loops: CDR1 SGDLS, CDR2 YYNGEE. This CDR3 has 16 residues. The CDR3 region has the DNA TGTGCCAGCAGCGTAGGAGCTGGGCCGTTGGCCGGGGAGCTGTTTTTT. Translation gives CASSVGAGPLAGELFF.

Here the CDR3 reads CASSQDLGGLAGTGELFF. As DNA, the CDR3 is TGCGCCAGCAGCCAAGATCTGGGGGGACTAGCGGGCACCGGGGAGCTGTTTTTT. The chain is built from TRBV4-1 and TRBJ2-2, with TRBD2 matching over 12 bases. The CDR3 extends over 18 amino acids. J gave up 4 bases and V 0 bases, and 6 bases lay outside the gene matches. The V gene's germline CDR1 is MGHRA and CDR2 YSYEKL.

The sample holds many counts of this clone. The rearrangement links TRBV19 to TRBJ2-6; weak D call: TRBD1 (8 bases). With 11 bases removed from V and 0 bases from J, the gap between germline ends came to 14 bases. Germline values: CDR1 LNHDA, CDR2 SQIVND (reference sequence). This CDR3 is built from 15 residues. CDR3 loop: CAAGDRSSGANVLTF. In DNA, the CDR3 is TGTGCCGCGGGGGACAGGTCCTCTGGGGCCAACGTCCTGACTTTC.

J is TRBJ1-1 and V is TRBV27; D is undetermined. Germline V gene sequence: CDR1 MNHEY, CDR2 SMNVEV (reference sequence). CDR3 length: 14 amino acids. V lost 2 bases and J 0 bases, leaving 7 bases between the germline ends. This CDR3 is CASSLAILNTEAFF. The CDR3 coding sequence is TGTGCCAGCAGTTTAGCCATACTGAACACTGAAGCTTTCTTT.

The chain uses TRBV6-6 and TRBJ1-2, with 8 bases aligning to TRBD1. V gave up 7 bases and J gave up 9 bases; unmatched junction bases: 16. The CDR3 runs 15 residues. Germline CDR1 reads MNHNY; CDR2 reads SVGAGI (reference sequence). CDR3 amino acids: CASTPPSGQGASYTF. Written as DNA, the CDR3 is TGTGCCAGCACCCCGCCCTCCGGACAGGGCGCGAGCTACACCTTC.

This clone was detected only a few times. J is TRBJ1-1 and V is TRBV7-2, with D unresolved. Germline V gives CDR1 SGHTA, CDR2 FQGNSA. Deletions cut 0 bases from V and 7 bases from J, with 9 bases between. This CDR3 is 13 amino acids long. CDR3 amino acids: CASSLATVGEAFF. Here the CDR3 DNA reads TGTGCCAGCAGCTTAGCGACGGTAGGTGAAGCTTTCTTT.

This chain uses TRBV5-1 with TRBJ2-3; 11 bases fit TRBD2. Per the germline V gene, CDR1 is SGHRS and CDR2 is YFSETQ. This CDR3 region has 16 residues. V trimming: 4 bases; J trimming: 3 bases; junction bases outside the gene matches: 7. CDR3 nucleotides: TGCGCCAGCAGCACTAGCGGGAGAACACAAACAGATACGCAGTATTTT. This encodes CASSTSGRTQTDTQYF.

The V and J genes are TRBV7-9 and TRBJ1-4; no reliable D call. Germline CDR1 and CDR2: SEHNR and FQNEAQ (reference sequence). CDR3 length: 15 residues. The V end was cut by 3 bases, the J end by 0 bases, with 8 bases between. CDR3 amino acids: CASSLTQATNEKLFF. CDR3 coding DNA: TGTGCCAGCAGCTTGACACAAGCAACTAATGAAAAACTGTTTTTT. Supplemented by reference TRBV7-9 and TRBJ1-4, the full variable domain reads DTGVSQNPRHKITKRGQNVTFRCDPISEHNRLYWYRQTLGQGPEFLTYFQNEAQLEKSRLLSDRFSAERPKGSFSTLEIQRTEQGDSAMYLCASSLTQATNEKLFFGSGTQLSVL.

Written as DNA, the CDR3 is TGCGCCAGCAGCTTCCAGGGGGCCACCGGGGAGCTGTTTTTT. Amino acids: CASSFQGATGELFF. The J gene is TRBJ2-2, the V gene TRBV5-1; 8 bases fit TRBD1. Germline loops: CDR1 SGHRS, CDR2 YFSETQ. This CDR3 is built from 14 residues. With 2 bases clipped from V and 4 bases from J, the junction kept 1 base outside the gene matches.

This clone was detected a few times. The V call is TRBV29-1, the J call TRBJ2-2; TRBD1 matches at 8 bases. This CDR3 is 16 amino acids long. Germline-derived CDR1 and CDR2 are SQVTM and ANQGSEA. Unmatched junction bases numbered 7, after V lost 2 bases and J lost 2 bases. CDR3 nucleotides: TGCAGCGTTGAATTGGCAGGGGGCAAAAACACCGGGGAGCTGTTTTTT. This gives the protein CSVELAGGKNTGELFF.

The CDR3 reads CASRDDKKGPGANVLTF. Written as DNA, the CDR3 is TGTGCCAGCAGAGACGACAAAAAGGGGCCTGGGGCCAACGTCCTGACTTTC. The rearrangement joins TRBV7-2 to TRBJ2-6; perhaps TRBD1 as D (5 bases). CDR1 is SGHTA and CDR2 is FQGNSA in the germline V gene. The CDR3 length is 17 residues. V lost 6 bases to trimming and J lost 2 bases, with 17 bases between them.

The V and J genes are TRBV18 and TRBJ2-3; no firm D call. Germline V gene data show CDR1 as KGHSH and CDR2 as LQKENI. V lost 4 bases and J lost 4, with 12 bases in between. The CDR3 loop spans 14 amino acids. The CDR3 DNA sequence: TGTGCCAGCTCACAGCAGGCCTCAGCAGATACGCAGTATTTT. Encoded protein: CASSQQASADTQYF. The full variable domain, its missing parts supplied by reference TRBV18 and TRBJ2-3, is NAGVMQNPRHLVRRRGQEARLRCSPMKGHSHVYWYRQLPEEGLKFMVYLQKENIIDESGMPKERFSAEFPKEGPSILRIQQVVRGDSAAYFCASSQQASADTQYFGPGTRLTVL.

The chain employs TRBV7-3 and TRBJ1-1; D is unresolved. The CDR3 sequence is 13 residues long. With 4 bases removed from V and 5 bases from J, the gap between germline ends came to 11 bases. Per the germline V gene, CDR1 is SGHTA and CDR2 is FQGTGA. The CDR3 loop is CASSSSSTTEAFF. DNA for the CDR3: TGTGCCAGCAGCTCCTCTTCGACGACTGAAGCTTTCTTT.